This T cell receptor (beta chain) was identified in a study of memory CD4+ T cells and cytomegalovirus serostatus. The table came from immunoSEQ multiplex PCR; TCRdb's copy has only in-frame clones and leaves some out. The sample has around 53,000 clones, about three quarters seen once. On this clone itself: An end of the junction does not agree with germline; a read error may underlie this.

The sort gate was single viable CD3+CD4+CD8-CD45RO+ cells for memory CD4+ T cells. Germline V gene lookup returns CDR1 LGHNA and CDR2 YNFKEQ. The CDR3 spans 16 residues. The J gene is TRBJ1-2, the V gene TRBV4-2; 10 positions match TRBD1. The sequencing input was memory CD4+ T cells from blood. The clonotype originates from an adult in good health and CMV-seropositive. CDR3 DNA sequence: TGTGCCAGCAGCGAAGAATGGGGCGACAGGGGGCAAGGCTACACCTTC. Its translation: CASSEEWGDRGQGYTF.